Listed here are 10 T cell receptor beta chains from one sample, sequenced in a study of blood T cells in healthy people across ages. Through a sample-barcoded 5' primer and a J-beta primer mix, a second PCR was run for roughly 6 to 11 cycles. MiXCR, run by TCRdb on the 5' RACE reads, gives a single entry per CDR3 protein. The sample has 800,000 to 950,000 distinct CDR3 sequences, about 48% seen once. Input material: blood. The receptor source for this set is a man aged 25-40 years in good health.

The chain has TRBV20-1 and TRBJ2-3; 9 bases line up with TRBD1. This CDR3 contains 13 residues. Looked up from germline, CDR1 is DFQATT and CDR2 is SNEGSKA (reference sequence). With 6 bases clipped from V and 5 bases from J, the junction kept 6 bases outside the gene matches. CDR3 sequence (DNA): TGCAGTGCGGGTACAGGGGGCAAAGATACGCAGTATTTT. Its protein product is CSAGTGGKDTQYF.

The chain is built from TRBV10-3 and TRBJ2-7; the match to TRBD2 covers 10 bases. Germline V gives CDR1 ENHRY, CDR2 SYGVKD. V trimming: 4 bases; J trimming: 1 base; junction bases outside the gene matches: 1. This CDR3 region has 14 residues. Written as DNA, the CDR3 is TGTGCCATCAGTGGACTAGCGGGTTCCTACGAGCAGTACTTC. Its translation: CAISGLAGSYEQYF.

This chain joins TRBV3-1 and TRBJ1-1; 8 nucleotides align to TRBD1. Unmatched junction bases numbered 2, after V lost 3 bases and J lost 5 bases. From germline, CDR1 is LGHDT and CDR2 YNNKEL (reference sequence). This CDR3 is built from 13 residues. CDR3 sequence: CASSHGTGTEAFF. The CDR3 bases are TGTGCCAGCAGCCACGGGACAGGAACTGAAGCTTTCTTT.

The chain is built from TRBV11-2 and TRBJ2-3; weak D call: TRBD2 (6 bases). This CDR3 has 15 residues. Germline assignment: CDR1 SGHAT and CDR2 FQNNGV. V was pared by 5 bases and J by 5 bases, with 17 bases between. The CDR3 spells CASSRGAGLVDTQYF. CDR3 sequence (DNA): TGTGCCAGCAGCCGGGGCGCGGGGCTCGTAGATACGCAGTATTTT.

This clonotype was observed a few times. CDR3 coding DNA: TGTGCCAGCAGTGAACGGGGCTGGTATGGCTACACCTTC. It translates to CASSERGWYGYTF. The rearrangement joins TRBV27 to TRBJ1-2; weak D call: TRBD1 (5 bases). Trimming left V 5 bases short and J 5 bases short, with 12 bases between. The CDR3 is made up of 13 amino acids. CDR1 and CDR2 (germline): MNHEY, SMNVEV (reference sequence).

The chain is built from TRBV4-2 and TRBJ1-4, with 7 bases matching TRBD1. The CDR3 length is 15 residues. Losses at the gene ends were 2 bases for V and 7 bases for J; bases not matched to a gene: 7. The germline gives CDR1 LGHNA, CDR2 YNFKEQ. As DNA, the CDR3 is TGTGCCAGCAGCCAAAATGGACAGGATCTTGAAAAACTGTTTTTT. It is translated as CASSQNGQDLEKLFF.

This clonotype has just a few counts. Here the CDR3 reads CASSQLTSIGTDTQYF. The CDR3 bases are TGTGCCAGCAGCCAATTGACTAGTATCGGCACAGATACGCAGTATTTT. The gene calls are TRBV3-1 and TRBJ2-3; weak D call: TRBD2 (6 bases). The CDR3 extends over 16 amino acids. In germline, CDR1 is LGHDT, CDR2 YNNKEL (reference sequence). Trimming removed 2 bases from V and 1 base from J, with 13 bases in between.

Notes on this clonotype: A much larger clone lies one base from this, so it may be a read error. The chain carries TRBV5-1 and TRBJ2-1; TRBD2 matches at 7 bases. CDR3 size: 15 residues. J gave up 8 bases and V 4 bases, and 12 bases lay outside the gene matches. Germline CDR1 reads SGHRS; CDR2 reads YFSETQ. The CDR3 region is CASSTSVGPNDEQFF. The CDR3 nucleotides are TGCGCCAGCAGCACTAGCGTGGGGCCAAACGATGAGCAGTTCTTC.

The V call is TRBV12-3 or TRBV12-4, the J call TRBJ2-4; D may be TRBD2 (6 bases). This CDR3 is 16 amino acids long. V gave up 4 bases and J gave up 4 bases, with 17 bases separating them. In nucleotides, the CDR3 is TGTGCCAGCAGTTCTACTATCACTAGCACTAAAAACATTCAGTACTTC. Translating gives CASSSTITSTKNIQYF.

Here the CDR3 DNA reads TGTGCCAGCAGTTTATTAGGGGGCAGTTTCTACGAGCAGTACTTC. It codes for CASSLLGGSFYEQYF. The J gene is TRBJ2-4, the V gene TRBV27; 7 bases are a match to TRBD1. Gene TRBJ2-7 matches the end of the DNA better, so the J call may be wrong. The CDR3 consists of 15 residues. The germline V gene has CDR1 MNHEY and CDR2 SMNVEV (reference sequence).